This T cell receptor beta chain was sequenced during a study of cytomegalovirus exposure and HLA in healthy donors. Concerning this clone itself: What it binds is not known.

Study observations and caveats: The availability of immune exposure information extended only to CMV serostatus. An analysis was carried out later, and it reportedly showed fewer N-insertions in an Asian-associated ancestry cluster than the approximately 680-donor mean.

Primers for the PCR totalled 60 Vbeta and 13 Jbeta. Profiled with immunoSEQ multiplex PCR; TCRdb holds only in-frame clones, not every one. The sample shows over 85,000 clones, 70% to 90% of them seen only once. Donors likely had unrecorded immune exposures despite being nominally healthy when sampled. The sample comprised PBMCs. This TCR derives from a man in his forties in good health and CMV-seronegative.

The chain's CDR3 is CASSFTGGTAEAFF. CDR3 sequence (DNA): TGTGCCAGCAGCTTCACAGGGGGAACTGCTGAAGCTTTCTTT. The chain uses TRBV7-9 and TRBJ1-1; TRBD1 agrees at 8 bases. Trimming removed 3 bases from V and 6 bases from J; junction bases left unmatched: 6. This CDR3 has 14 amino acids. Per the germline V gene, CDR1 is SEHNR and CDR2 is FQNEAQ (reference sequence).